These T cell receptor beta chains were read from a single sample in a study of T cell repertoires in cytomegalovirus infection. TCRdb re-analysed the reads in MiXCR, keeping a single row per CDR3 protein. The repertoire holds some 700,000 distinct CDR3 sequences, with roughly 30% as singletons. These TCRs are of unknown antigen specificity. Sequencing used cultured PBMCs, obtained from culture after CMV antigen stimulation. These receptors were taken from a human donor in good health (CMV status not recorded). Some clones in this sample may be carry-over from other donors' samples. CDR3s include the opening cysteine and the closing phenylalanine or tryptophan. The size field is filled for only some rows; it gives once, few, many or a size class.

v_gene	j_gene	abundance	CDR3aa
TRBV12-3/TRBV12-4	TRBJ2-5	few	CASSAYPQETQYF
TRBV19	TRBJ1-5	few	CASSLRDRSQPQHF
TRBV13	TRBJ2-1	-	CASSLGGSVGSTEQFF
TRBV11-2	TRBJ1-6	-	CASSLVFGGTGVNNSPLHF
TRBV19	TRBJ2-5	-	CASADRGMQTQYF
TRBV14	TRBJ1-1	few	CASSHMDRLNTEAFF
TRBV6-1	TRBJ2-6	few	CASSEQRSSGANVLTF
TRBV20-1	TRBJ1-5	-	CSARSGFLQPQHF
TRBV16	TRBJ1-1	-	CASSQFWATLGGNTEAFF
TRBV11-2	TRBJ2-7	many	CASSLAGTYEQYF
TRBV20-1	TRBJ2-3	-	CSAGTSGVSTDTQYF
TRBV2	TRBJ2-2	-	CATRGTSRGGELFF
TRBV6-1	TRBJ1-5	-	CASSAGLGNQPQHF
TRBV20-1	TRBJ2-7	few	CSAREPTGGYEQYF
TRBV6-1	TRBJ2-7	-	CASSPLTSVGYEQYF
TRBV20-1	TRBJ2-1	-	CSARDFRDRYNEQFF